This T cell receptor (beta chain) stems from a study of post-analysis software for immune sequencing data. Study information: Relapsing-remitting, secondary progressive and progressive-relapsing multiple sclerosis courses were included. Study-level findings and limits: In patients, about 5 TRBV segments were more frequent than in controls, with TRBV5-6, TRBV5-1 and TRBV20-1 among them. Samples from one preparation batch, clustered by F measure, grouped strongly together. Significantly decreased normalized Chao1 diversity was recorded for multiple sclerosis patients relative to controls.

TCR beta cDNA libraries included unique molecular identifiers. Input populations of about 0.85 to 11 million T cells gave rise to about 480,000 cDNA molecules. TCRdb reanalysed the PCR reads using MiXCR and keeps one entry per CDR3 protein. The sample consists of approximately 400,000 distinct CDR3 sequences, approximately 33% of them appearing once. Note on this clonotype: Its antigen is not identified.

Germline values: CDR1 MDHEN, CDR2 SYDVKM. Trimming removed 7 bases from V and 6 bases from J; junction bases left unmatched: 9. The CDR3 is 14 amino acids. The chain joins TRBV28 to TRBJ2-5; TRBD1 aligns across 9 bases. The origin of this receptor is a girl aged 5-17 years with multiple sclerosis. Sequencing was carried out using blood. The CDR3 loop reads CASTPPGTGKTQYF. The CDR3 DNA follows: TGTGCCAGCACCCCTCCCGGGACAGGGAAGACCCAGTACTTC. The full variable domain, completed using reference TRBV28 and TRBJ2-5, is DVKVTQSSRYLVKRTGEKVFLECVQDMDHENMFWYRQDPGLGLRLIYFSYDVKMKEKGDIPEGYSVSREKKERFSLILESASTNQTSMYLCASTPPGTGKTQYFGPGTRLLVL.